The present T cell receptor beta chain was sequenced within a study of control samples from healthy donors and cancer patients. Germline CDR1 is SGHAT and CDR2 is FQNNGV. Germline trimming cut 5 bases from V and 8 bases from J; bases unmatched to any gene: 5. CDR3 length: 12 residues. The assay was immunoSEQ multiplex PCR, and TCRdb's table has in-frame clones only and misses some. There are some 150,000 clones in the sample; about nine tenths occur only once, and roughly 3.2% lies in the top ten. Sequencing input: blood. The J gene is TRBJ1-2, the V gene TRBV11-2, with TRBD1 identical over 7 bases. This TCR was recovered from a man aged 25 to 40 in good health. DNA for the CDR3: TGTGCCAGCAGCGTAACAGGGGAAGGCTACACCTTC. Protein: CASSVTGEGYTF.